This T cell receptor beta chain was profiled in a study of T cells after yellow fever vaccination. Study details: Any fraction with a low cell number was prepared using SMART-Seq v4 Ultra Low Input.

CDR1 and CDR2 (germline): MDHEN, SYDVKM. V was trimmed by 4 bases and J by 1 base, leaving 4 bases between them. The CDR3 totals 12 residues. This clonotype was observed many times. The antigen is undetermined. Findings and limits, study-wide: Clones from primary vaccination mostly reappeared after the booster (96% CD4, approximately 86% CD8). The presence of abundant clonotypes contaminating from the bulk population was possible in FACS-sorted repertoires. Clonotype sharing between CD4 and CD8 compartments was small.

TCRdb analysed the 5' RACE reads with MiXCR anew, one entry per CDR3 protein. The sample carries some 220,000 distinct CDR3 sequences, roughly 3% recorded once. This clonotype was sampled from a man younger than 35 who received the YFV17D yellow fever vaccine. This rearrangement joins TRBV28 to TRBJ1-1, with no clear D. Specimen: CD4+ T cells sorted from PBMCs, collected 10 days after the yellow fever booster vaccination. Here the CDR3 reads CASSSQNTEAFF. CDR3 coding DNA: TGTGCCAGCAGTTCGCAGAACACTGAAGCTTTCTTT.